Sequencing of this T cell receptor (beta chain) was carried out in a study of blood T cell repertoires in COVID-19. Germline CDR1 and CDR2: LGHDT and YNNKEL (reference sequence). The CDR3 runs 13 residues. Trimming at V came to 4 bases and at J to 5 bases, leaving 5 bases not matched to a gene. Only in-frame clones appear in the TCRdb table, and some are missing; sequencing was by immunoSEQ multiplex PCR. The table lists roughly 250,000 clones, approximately 90% of them singletons. Sequencing was performed on peripheral blood. This chain links TRBV3-1 (or the pseudogene TRBV3-2) with TRBJ2-7; 7 bases match TRBD2. This TCR was sampled from a woman between 40 and 50 years old who had recovered from COVID-19. The CDR3 loop is CASSLQRGDEQYF. The CDR3 DNA sequence: TGTGCCAGCAGCCTTCAACGGGGGGACGAGCAGTACTTC.